Listed here are 20 T cell receptor beta chains from one sample, sequenced in a study of radiation and T cells in renal cell carcinoma. The table came from immunoSEQ multiplex PCR; TCRdb's copy has only in-frame clones and leaves some out. The sample lists 95,000 to 150,000 clones; roughly four fifths were seen once. Time point in this sample: baseline pretreatment blood. Treatment noted: 15 Gy SBRT to primary tumor, nephrectomy 4 weeks later. The starting material was blood, obtained from a patient whose treatment included radiotherapy and nephrectomy. The receptors originated from an older woman with renal cell carcinoma.

CDR3 sequence reads: CASSNGSGPHRWLDTQYF. CDR3 coding DNA: TGTGCCAGCAGCAACGGCTCCGGGCCCCACCGTTGGTTGGATACGCAGTATTTT. The genes are TRBV21-1 and TRBJ2-3. TRBV21-1 is noted as a pseudogene. This CDR3 contains 18 residues.

The gene calls are TRBV18 and TRBJ2-6; D is ambiguous. Trimming left V 3 bases short and J 0 bases short, with 9 bases between. The length of the CDR3 is 16 residues. Per the germline V gene, CDR1 is KGHSH and CDR2 is LQKENI. CDR3 in DNA: TGTGCCAGCTCACCCTACGGTCGCTCTGGGGCCAACGTCCTGACTTTC. The encoded protein is CASSPYGRSGANVLTF.

This clone was seen a single time. V and J are TRBV6-1 and TRBJ2-1; 8 bases map to TRBD1. The J segment lost 3 bases and the V segment lost 6 bases, leaving 4 bases of the junction unmatched. Germline values: CDR1 MNHNS, CDR2 SASEGT. This CDR3 is built from 14 residues. The CDR3 nucleotides read TGTGCCAGCAGAGGACAGGGTTACTACAATGAGCAGTTCTTC. This gives the protein CASRGQGYYNEQFF.

Regarding this clone: Mismatch with germline at one junction end may stem from a read error. The chain carries TRBV7-7 and TRBJ2-5, with a weak D call TRBD2 (6 bases). Germline CDR1 and CDR2: SSHAT and FNYEAQ (reference sequence). This CDR3 spans 12 amino acids. In DNA, the CDR3 is TGTGCTAGCAGTGGGCTTAGCGGGACCCAGTACTTC. It is translated as CASSGLSGTQYF.

This sequence joins TRBV7-2 and TRBJ2-1, with TRBD1 as a possible D gene (7 bases). Trimming shortened V by 5 bases and J by 6 bases, and 23 bases separated the two germline ends. The length of the CDR3 is 17 residues. Germline-derived CDR1 and CDR2 are SGHTA and FQGNSA. This chain's CDR3 is CASSRRDSGQAPNEQFF. The DNA of the CDR3 is TGTGCCAGCAGCCGCCGGGACTCCGGACAGGCCCCCAATGAGCAGTTCTTC.

V and J are TRBV7-6 and TRBJ1-1; no definite D call. This CDR3 region has 17 residues. Per the germline V gene, CDR1 is SGHVS and CDR2 is FNYEAQ. The V and J ends lost 3 bases and 1 base respectively, with 18 bases between them. The CDR3 region is CASSFTWGGSENTEAFF. The CDR3 DNA reads TGTGCCAGCAGCTTCACATGGGGAGGCAGTGAGAACACTGAAGCTTTCTTT.

The chain joins TRBV18 to TRBJ1-4; TRBD1 matches 10 bases. After removal of 5 bases from V and 5 bases from J, the junction contained 5 bases not matched to a gene. This CDR3 is 15 amino acids long. Germline CDR1 and CDR2: KGHSH and LQKENI. CDR3 residues: CASSLGQGRNEKLFF. CDR3 in DNA: TGTGCCAGCTCATTGGGACAGGGGAGGAATGAAAAACTGTTTTTT.

The rearrangement links TRBV4-1 to TRBJ2-7, with 8 bases fitting TRBD1. The germline V gene has CDR1 MGHRA and CDR2 YSYEKL. V lost 2 bases, J lost 4 bases, and 10 bases stayed unmatched. The length of the CDR3 is 16 residues. The CDR3 sequence is CASSQSGGQWAYEQYF. The CDR3, as DNA: TGCGCCAGCAGCCAATCAGGGGGCCAGTGGGCGTACGAGCAGTACTTC.

This chain connects TRBV20-1 to TRBJ2-7, with D maybe TRBD1 (6 bases). The CDR3 loop spans 11 amino acids. V gave up 5 bases and J gave up 6 bases, with 11 bases separating them. The V gene's germline CDR1 is DFQATT and CDR2 SNEGSKA (reference sequence). CDR3 in amino acids: CSAGTWFEQYF. CDR3 nucleotide sequence: TGCAGTGCTGGGACATGGTTCGAGCAGTACTTC.

The sample holds one count of this clone. The genes are TRBV29-1 and TRBJ1-1; 10 nucleotides align to TRBD1. This CDR3 contains 14 residues. The germline V gene has CDR1 SQVTM and CDR2 ANQGSEA. The V segment lost 5 bases and the J segment 5 bases; nucleotides outside the gene matches: 8. The CDR3 reads CSVSTRDRGTEAFF. CDR3 nucleotide sequence: TGCAGCGTTTCTACCCGGGACAGGGGAACTGAAGCTTTCTTT.

This clone was detected once. CDR3 region: CATLQRRQGTDTQYF. DNA of the CDR3: TGTGCCACCCTGCAAAGGAGACAGGGCACAGATACGCAGTATTTT. The J gene is TRBJ2-3, the V gene TRBV6-1, with D possibly being TRBD1 (6 bases). The length of the CDR3 is 15 residues. V lost 10 bases and J lost 1, with 18 bases in between. Per germline, CDR1 MNHNS and CDR2 SASEGT.

The chain employs TRBV2 and TRBJ2-7; D is tentatively TRBD1 or TRBD2 (5 bases each). The CDR3 spans 13 residues. V lost 7 bases and J 0 bases, leaving 10 bases between the germline ends. The germline V gene encodes CDR1 SNHLY and CDR2 FYNNEI. The CDR3 here is CASNRDGSYEQYF. CDR3 nucleotides: TGTGCCAGCAACCGGGACGGCTCCTACGAGCAGTACTTC.

V usage is TRBV9 and J usage is TRBJ1-3; no definite D call. CDR1 is SGDLS and CDR2 is YYNGEE in the germline V gene. The CDR3 extends over 16 amino acids. The germline V and J ends were trimmed by 0 bases and 1 base, with 11 bases remaining between them. CDR3 amino acids: CASSVGVRGSGNTIYF. CDR3 nucleotide sequence: TGTGCCAGCAGCGTAGGAGTACGTGGATCTGGAAACACCATATATTTT.

V usage is TRBV4-1 and J usage is TRBJ1-1; D ambiguous. Germline CDR1 reads MGHRA; CDR2 reads YSYEKL. The CDR3 extends over 13 amino acids. Trimming removed 1 base from V and 6 bases from J, with 9 bases in between. CDR3 residues: CASSQVIRAEAFF. Written as DNA, the CDR3 is TGCGCCAGCAGCCAAGTAATTAGGGCTGAAGCTTTCTTT.

The CDR3 loop is CASIDGPGTTGELFF. CDR3 nucleotide sequence: TGTGCCAGCATCGACGGGCCAGGGACCACCGGGGAGCTGTTTTTT. The J gene is TRBJ2-2, the V gene TRBV27; D may match TRBD1 or TRBD2 (5 bases each). CDR1 and CDR2 from the germline V gene are MNHEY and SMNVEV (reference sequence). The CDR3 runs to 15 residues. V was clipped by 7 bases and J by 4 bases, with 16 bases between them.

The genes are TRBV18 and TRBJ2-7; tentative D call: TRBD1 (5 bases). From germline, CDR1 is KGHSH and CDR2 LQKENI. The CDR3 is 14 amino acids. V shed 4 bases and J shed 5 bases, with 15 bases lying between them. CDR3 nucleotides: TGTGCCAGCTCACGGACATCTTCTCACGACGAGCAGTACTTC. This encodes CASSRTSSHDEQYF.

The rearrangement joins TRBV7-2 to TRBJ2-3; possibly TRBD1 or TRBD2 for D (5 bases each). The CDR3 is 16 residues long. CDR1 and CDR2 (germline): SGHTA, FQGNSA. Trimming shortened V by 5 bases and J by 0 bases, and 15 bases separated the two germline ends. CDR3 bases: TGTGCCAGCAGCACAGCCGGGACGGTGAGCACAGATACGCAGTATTTT. Translating gives CASSTAGTVSTDTQYF. The full variable domain, rest sourced from reference TRBV7-2 and TRBJ2-3, is GAGVSQSPSNKVTEKGKDVELRCDPISGHTALYWYRQSLGQGLEFLIYFQGNSAPDKSGLPSDRFSAERTGGSVSTLTIQRTQQEDSAVYLCASSTAGTVSTDTQYFGPGTRLTVL.

The V gene is TRBV28, the J gene TRBJ2-7; D unclear. The CDR3 is 13 amino acids. Germline loops: CDR1 MDHEN, CDR2 SYDVKM. Trimming took 6 bases from V and 5 from J, leaving 14 bases between them. The CDR3 sequence is CASSRPDTNEQYF. The CDR3 DNA follows: TGTGCCAGCAGCCGACCCGACACTAACGAGCAGTACTTC.

The gene calls are TRBV15 and TRBJ2-5; D unresolved. Trimming cost V 1 base and J 1 base, with 10 bases left between them. Germline-derived CDR1 and CDR2 are LNHNV and YYDKDF (reference sequence). The CDR3 totals 15 residues. The CDR3 DNA sequence: TGTGCCACCAGCAGAGGGGCAGCGCGCCAAGAGACCCAGTACTTC. Translating gives CATSRGAARQETQYF.

The chain uses TRBV2 and TRBJ1-3; D unclear. Trimming cost V 10 bases and J 2 bases, with 6 bases left between them. The CDR3 is 11 residues long. Per germline, CDR1 SNHLY and CDR2 FYNNEI. The CDR3 loop reads CATLPGNTIYF. The CDR3 DNA reads as TGTGCCACCCTACCTGGAAACACCATATATTTT.